A single sample is the source of the 6 T cell receptor beta chains below, sequenced in a study of T cell repertoires in cytomegalovirus infection. TCRdb itself ran the reads through MiXCR, one entry per CDR3 protein. Here the sample spans fewer than 300,000 distinct CDR3 sequences, about 25% being singletons. Material: PBMCs. Receptors originate from a human donor in good health (CMV status not recorded). Some clones in this sample may be carry-over from other donors' samples.

There are many counts of this clonotype. V gene TRBV7-8 combines with J gene TRBJ2-7, with TRBD2 matching over 11 bases. V lost 4 bases, J lost 6 bases, and 8 bases stayed unmatched. CDR1 is SGHVS and CDR2 is FQNEAQ in the germline V gene. This CDR3 comprises 15 residues. The CDR3 region is CASSSKTSGMIEQYF. CDR3 sequence (DNA): TGTGCCAGCAGCTCAAAGACTAGCGGGATGATCGAGCAGTACTTC.

This clonotype was observed a few times. The chain is built from TRBV20-1 and TRBJ2-7; D is perhaps TRBD1 (6 bases). Trimming shortened V by 0 bases and J by 9 bases, and 21 bases separated the two germline ends. The CDR3 contains 15 residues. From germline, CDR1 is DFQATT and CDR2 SNEGSKA (reference sequence). In DNA, the CDR3 is TGCAGTGCTAGAGATTCCACTGACAGGCCCCAAGGGCAGTACTTC. This gives the protein CSARDSTDRPQGQYF.

The V call is TRBV20-1, the J call TRBJ1-5; 9 positions match TRBD1. CDR3 length: 16 amino acids. V gave up 0 bases and J gave up 3 bases; unmatched junction bases: 6. Germline-derived CDR1 and CDR2 are DFQATT and SNEGSKA (reference sequence). The CDR3, as DNA: TGCAGTGCTAGAGATCGCGGGACAGGGATCAATCAGCCCCAGCATTTT. It is translated as CSARDRGTGINQPQHF.

J is TRBJ1-2 and V is TRBV25-1; D is ambiguous. The CDR3 covers 11 residues. V lost 10 bases to trimming and J lost 0 bases, with 6 bases between them. Germline CDR1 reads MGHDK; CDR2 reads SYGVNS. Here the CDR3 DNA reads TGTGCCACCATCGCTAACTATGGCTACACCTTC. Translating gives CATIANYGYTF.

This clonotype was observed many times. V is TRBV12-3 or TRBV12-4 and J is TRBJ1-1, with a possible D match to TRBD1 (5 bases). Trimming shortened V by 6 bases and J by 0 bases, and 11 bases separated the two germline ends. The CDR3 has 14 amino acids. The CDR3 loop is CASRPGTVNTEAFF. DNA of the CDR3: TGTGCCAGCAGGCCCGGGACGGTGAACACTGAAGCTTTCTTT.

This sequence joins TRBV24-1 and TRBJ2-5, with 10 bases aligning to TRBD2. The ends lost 3 bases at V and 3 bases at J; junction bases unmatched: 9. Germline values: CDR1 KGHDR, CDR2 SFDVKD. The CDR3 totals 17 residues. For the CDR3, the DNA is TGTGCCACCAGTGATCCCCGGCTAGCGGGAGAGGAAGAGACCCAGTACTTC. It yields the protein CATSDPRLAGEEETQYF.